A single sample gave rise to the 14 T cell receptor beta chains below, sequenced in a study of cytotoxic CD8 clonotypes in ibrutinib-treated CLL. Repertoires were generated with immunoSEQ multiplex PCR, while TCRdb's copy carries only in-frame clones and drops some. Of tens of thousands of clones listed, approximately 70% were seen once; the top ten hold roughly 14%. Sequenced material: PBMCs, taken after 12 months of ibrutinib treatment. The receptors were sampled from a human donor with chronic lymphocytic leukemia.

The chain has TRBV27 and TRBJ2-5; 8 bases agree with TRBD2. This CDR3 contains 15 residues. The germline V gene encodes CDR1 MNHEY and CDR2 SMNVEV (reference sequence). Trimming took 7 bases from V and 4 from J; bases not matched to a gene: 11. The CDR3 protein is CASNFGGRPGETQYF. In nucleotides, the CDR3 is TGTGCCAGCAATTTCGGCGGGAGGCCGGGAGAGACCCAGTACTTC.

The rearrangement links TRBV19 to TRBJ2-1; 12 bases line up with TRBD2. Trimming cost V 3 bases and J 7 bases; bases outside gene matches: 4. The length of the CDR3 is 15 residues. Germline values: CDR1 LNHDA, CDR2 SQIVND (reference sequence). CDR3 coding DNA: TGTGCCAGTAGTATCCTAGCGGGAGGGGGTAATGAGCAGTTCTTC. Translating gives CASSILAGGGNEQFF.

This clone was observed a handful of times. The chain joins TRBV28 to TRBJ2-2, with 8 bases fitting TRBD1. The V gene end was trimmed by 8 bases and the J gene end by 4 bases; junction bases not matched to a gene: 3. This CDR3 is 13 amino acids long. Germline V gene data show CDR1 as MDHEN and CDR2 as SYDVKM. This CDR3 is CASLRGRTGELFF. The CDR3 coding sequence is TGTGCCAGCCTCAGGGGGCGCACCGGGGAGCTGTTTTTT.

The chain is built from TRBV19 and TRBJ1-3; D unclear. From germline, CDR1 is LNHDA and CDR2 SQIVND (reference sequence). Trimming pared 3 bases from V and 6 bases from J, leaving 18 bases between. This CDR3 has 16 amino acids. The chain's CDR3 is CASSIGGITNLNTIYF. The DNA for the CDR3 is TGTGCCAGTAGTATCGGAGGGATTACGAACCTAAACACCATATATTTT.

V usage is TRBV7-2 and J usage is TRBJ1-3, with D perhaps matching TRBD1 (5 bases). Germline V gene data show CDR1 as SGHTA and CDR2 as FQGNSA. Between the trimmed V and J ends, which lost 1 base and 0 bases, there was a span of 7 bases. This CDR3 is 15 amino acids long. In DNA form, the CDR3 reads TGTGCCAGCAGCTTAGACAGGAACTCTGGAAACACCATATATTTT. This codes for CASSLDRNSGNTIYF.

The sample holds a few counts of this clone. This chain links TRBV19 with TRBJ1-5; TRBD1 matches 8 bases. V lost 6 bases to trimming and J lost 2 bases; unmatched junction nucleotides: 3. The CDR3 consists of 14 residues. The germline gives CDR1 LNHDA, CDR2 SQIVND (reference sequence). The CDR3 loop is CASRGQGGNQPQHF. The DNA for the CDR3 is TGTGCCAGTAGAGGACAGGGTGGCAATCAGCCCCAGCATTTT.

The CDR3 DNA is TGTGCCAGCAGCCTCTTCTCTAAACAGGGTCAGCCCCAGCATTTT. This translates into CASSLFSKQGQPQHF. The chain carries TRBV7-8 and TRBJ1-5; the D gene is possibly TRBD1 (6 bases). With 5 bases removed from V and 6 bases from J, the gap between germline ends came to 17 bases. The CDR3 loop spans 15 amino acids. CDR1 and CDR2 from the germline V gene are SGHVS and FQNEAQ.

This clone was detected a few times. The V call is TRBV18, the J call TRBJ2-1, with TRBD1 identical over 7 bases. The germline CDR1 and CDR2 sequences are KGHSH and LQKENI. Losses at the gene ends were 3 bases for V and 7 bases for J; bases not matched to a gene: 3. This CDR3 comprises 13 residues. CDR3 in amino acids: CASSPLTGNEQFF. The CDR3 nucleotides read TGTGCCAGCTCACCCTTGACAGGGAATGAGCAGTTCTTC. Drawing the rest from reference TRBV18 and TRBJ2-1, the complete variable domain is NAGVMQNPRHLVRRRGQEARLRCSPMKGHSHVYWYRQLPEEGLKFMVYLQKENIIDESGMPKERFSAEFPKEGPSILRIQQVVRGDSAAYFCASSPLTGNEQFFGPGTRLTVL.

The genes are TRBV6-5 and TRBJ1-1; 7 bases are shared with TRBD1. With V trimmed by 4 bases and J by 1 base, 3 bases remained unmatched. CDR1 MNHEY and CDR2 SVGAGI come from the germline V gene. This CDR3 has 14 residues. The CDR3 region is CASSSRTGNTEAFF. The DNA for the CDR3 is TGTGCCAGCAGTTCCAGGACAGGGAACACTGAAGCTTTCTTT.

The J gene is TRBJ2-7, the V gene TRBV9; D call uncertain. V was clipped by 1 base and J by 6 bases, with 11 bases between them. From germline, CDR1 is SGDLS and CDR2 YYNGEE. CDR3 length equals 13 residues. CDR3 sequence: CASSVLGWGEQYF. CDR3 DNA: TGTGCCAGCAGCGTATTGGGCTGGGGCGAGCAGTACTTC.

The chain uses TRBV9 and TRBJ2-7, with 8 positions matching TRBD2. Germline V gene lookup returns CDR1 SGDLS and CDR2 YYNGEE. The CDR3 contains 14 residues. Trimming cost V 7 bases and J 2 bases; bases outside gene matches: 8. This CDR3 reads CASSPRGGTYEQYF. The DNA for the CDR3 is TGTGCCAGCTCACCCCGGGGGGGCACCTACGAGCAGTACTTC.

This clone was seen a few times. Mismatch with germline at one junction end may stem from a read error. The J gene is TRBJ1-3, the V gene TRBV5-4; no clear D. Germline V gene data show CDR1 as SGHNT and CDR2 as YYREEE (reference sequence). The length of the CDR3 is 11 residues. CDR3 sequence: CASSLVQEQTF. CDR3 bases: TGTGCCAGCAGCTTGGTCCAAGAACAAACCTTT.

The V call is TRBV18, the J call TRBJ2-3; D uncertain. Deletions cut 4 bases from V and 6 bases from J, with 11 bases between. Germline V lookup: CDR1 KGHSH, CDR2 LQKENI. CDR3 size: 13 residues. In DNA, the CDR3 is TGTGCCAGCTCACGTTTGAACATGGATACGCAGTATTTT. Translated: CASSRLNMDTQYF.

In this sample, this clone turned up once. The V gene is TRBV6-6, the J gene TRBJ2-3; D perhaps matches TRBD1 (6 bases). Germline V gene lookup returns CDR1 MNHNY and CDR2 SVGAGI (reference sequence). With 7 bases removed from V and 4 bases from J, the gap between germline ends came to 12 bases. This CDR3 has 13 amino acids. The CDR3, as DNA: TGTGCCAGCATGGGGGCGAGTGCAGATACGCAGTATTTT. It yields the protein CASMGASADTQYF.